The T cell receptor (beta chain) described here comes from a study of blood T cell repertoires in COVID-19 (dated by TCRdb to 2019 to 2021). The study in broad terms: Samples covering the acute and convalescent phases of COVID-19 were provided by collaborators in the United States, Italy and Spain. A freely available public database, intended as a resource for researchers studying the immune response to SARS-CoV-2, is where the repertoires were released. The prospective study material was composed of cDNA or gDNA derived from T cells, B-cell-depleted T cells, or PBMCs. Where available, HLA class I and class II types were taken from metadata supplied by the sample provider and were not determined by assay-based typing. The samples were drawn from two sources: the first 160 participants of the ongoing ImmuneRACE study, and 1,000 to 1,500 subjects contributed by 6 global collaborators. Nearly every sample came with metadata listing a de-identified subject ID, COVID-19 status, age in years and sex. The dataset comprised deeply sampled blood TCRbeta repertoires from subjects exposed to, actively infected with, or recovered from COVID-19.

Results and caveats for the whole study, not just this receptor: The amount of clinical and demographic metadata varied by source and participant and was provided uncurated.

On this clone: No cognate antigen has been identified for it. Per-base quality was not reported, and no clone a single base away is much larger than it.

TCRbeta CDR3 regions were amplified from genomic DNA using the immunoSEQ Assay, a bias-controlled multiplex PCR. The authors' analysis ran thus. Nucleated cell counts per sample were estimated from amplification of reference gene primers within the assay. Sequence reads were collapsed and filtered to measure the absolute abundance of every unique TCRbeta CDR3 rearrangement. For each sample, productive Simpson clonality was calculated as the square root of Simpson's diversity index across productive rearrangements. TCRdb mirrors the immuneACCESS table, restricted to in-frame sequences. Some clones are absent from its copies; in checked studies, under half trace to an unresolved V gene, and the reason for the others is unknown. V, J and clone size were drawn from that table, and D and trimming were deduced from the DNA. The sample includes 130,000 to 150,000 clones, with over 75% observed a single time. Of the sample, around 5% falls within the top ten clones.

Collaborating institutions collected whole blood in K2EDTA tubes following their own protocols. For TCRbeta analysis, collaborator samples were shipped as frozen whole blood, as isolated PBMCs, or as DNA extracted from either sample type. V is pared back by 2 bases and J by 1 base, with 6 bases lying between the germline termini. The germline V gene provides CDR1 LGHNA and CDR2 YNFKEQ. The CDR3 goes from the cysteine to the phenylalanine over 15 residues. The DNA shown is the 45-base CDR3, in frame from base 1. The specimen was peripheral blood. The chain is assembled from TRBV4-2 and TRBJ2-6, with the D gene uncertain. The receptor comes from a woman in her fifties or sixties with acute or convalescent COVID-19. The CDR3 sequence is CASSQLLSGANVLTF. The DNA sequence is TGTGCCAGCAGCCAACTTCTGTCTGGGGCCAACGTCCTGACTTTC.